This T cell receptor (beta chain) was retrieved from a study of T cells in Graves' hyperthyroidism and ophthalmopathy. Study details: Specimen type is peripheral blood, collected at initial diagnosis prior to any treatment.

This clonotype was found a few times. Its antigen is unknown. Patients aged 18 to 65 had newly diagnosed hyperthyroidism lasting under 2 months. Criteria for exclusion of patients were uncontrolled infection, other autoimmune disease, pregnancy or lactation. Study-level findings and limits: Blood also held most thyroid clonotypes expanded beyond 0.001.

Amplification of TCR beta CDR3 regions was performed using RNA transcripts as template. When the TCR CDR3 underwent first-round RT-PCR, the HTBI primer set was used. TCRdb ran MiXCR on the multiplex PCR reads and lists one entry per CDR3 protein. The table has 540,000 or so distinct CDR3 sequences, roughly 14% seen once. CDR3 length: 14 residues. V was trimmed by 3 bases and J by 5 bases, leaving 12 bases between them. CDR1 and CDR2 from the germline V gene are SGHAT and FQNNGV. The receptor's source is a woman aged 25 to 39 with Graves' hyperthyroidism. This chain links TRBV11-2 with TRBJ2-3, with TRBD1 as a possible D gene (5 bases). Material: blood. CDR3 nucleotide sequence: TGTGCCAGCAGCTTGGTACAGGCAGTAGATACGCAGTATTTT. Protein product: CASSLVQAVDTQYF.